This T cell receptor beta chain was identified during a study of cytomegalovirus exposure and HLA in healthy donors. The CDR3 has 10 residues. V lost 7 bases and J 8 bases, leaving 8 bases between the germline ends. The V gene's germline CDR1 is SEHNR and CDR2 FQNEAQ (reference sequence). Healthy individuals who donated bone marrow served as the donors. Both 60 Vbeta primers and 13 Jbeta primers went into the PCR. The repertoire was sequenced with immunoSEQ multiplex PCR; TCRdb's copy has only in-frame clones and lacks some. Here the sample spans 120,000 to 150,000 clones, around 79% being singletons.

The TCR sequence derives from a male donor in good health and CMV-seronegative. Material for sequencing was PBMCs. The rearrangement joins TRBV7-9 to TRBJ1-1, with D uncertain. This CDR3 reads CASTNGEAFF. DNA of the CDR3: TGTGCCAGCACCAACGGGGAAGCTTTCTTT.